This T cell receptor beta chain originates from a study of T cell clones after liver transplantation. For the study at large: A pre-transplant mixed lymphocyte reaction with TCRbeta sequencing defined graft-donor-reactive clones followed in post-transplant blood.

Germline V gene lookup returns CDR1 SGHDN and CDR2 FVKESK. The ends were cut back, 5 bases at V and 1 base at J, with 14 bases in the middle. There are 15 residues in the CDR3. Produced via immunoSEQ multiplex PCR; TCRdb's table is partial and in-frame only. The table includes more than 65,000 clones, 75% to 85% detected once. The genes are TRBV14 and TRBJ1-1; D not resolved. The material sequenced was CD4+ T cells from blood, taken 12 months after liver transplant. The TCR sequence derives from a human patient who received a liver transplant. Some T cells may originate from the graft donor. The CDR3: CASSFPQTGNTEAFF. The CDR3 coding sequence is TGTGCCAGCAGCTTCCCCCAGACGGGGAACACTGAAGCTTTCTTT. The whole variable domain, remainder taken from reference TRBV14 and TRBJ1-1, is EAGVTQFPSHSVIEKGQTVTLRCDPISGHDNLYWYRRVMGKEIKFLLHFVKESKQDESGMPNNRFLAERTGGTYSTLKVQPAELEDSGVYFCASSFPQTGNTEAFFGQGTRLTVV.